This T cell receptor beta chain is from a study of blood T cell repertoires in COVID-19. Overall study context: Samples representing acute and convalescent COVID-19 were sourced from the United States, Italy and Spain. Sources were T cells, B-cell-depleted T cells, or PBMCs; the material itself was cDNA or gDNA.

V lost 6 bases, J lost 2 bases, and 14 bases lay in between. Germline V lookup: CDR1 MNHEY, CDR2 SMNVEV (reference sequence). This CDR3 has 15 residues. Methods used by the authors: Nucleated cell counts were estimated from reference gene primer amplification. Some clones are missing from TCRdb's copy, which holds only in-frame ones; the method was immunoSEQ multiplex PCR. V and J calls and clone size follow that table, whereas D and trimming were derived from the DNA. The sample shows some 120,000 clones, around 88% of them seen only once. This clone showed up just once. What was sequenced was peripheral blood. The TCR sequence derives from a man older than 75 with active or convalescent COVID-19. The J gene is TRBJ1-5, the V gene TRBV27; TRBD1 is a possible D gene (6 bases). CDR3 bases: TGTGCCAGCAGGGGGGGGACATTTGGCAATCAGCCCCAGCATTTT. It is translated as CASRGGTFGNQPQHF.